This entry lists 6 T cell receptor beta chains sequenced from one sample in a study of blood T cell repertoires in COVID-19. Method: immunoSEQ multiplex PCR; TCRdb's copy keeps in-frame clones and lacks some. The table has about 120,000 clones, roughly four fifths seen once. Sequencing was carried out using peripheral blood. The receptors were sampled from a human donor in a cohort sampled during active COVID-19.

The chain couples TRBV7-2 to TRBJ1-5; TRBD1 aligns across 8 bases. Unmatched junction bases numbered 3, after V lost 5 bases and J lost 3 bases. CDR1 is SGHTA, CDR2 FQGNSA, per germline. This CDR3 is built from 14 residues. The CDR3, as DNA: TGTGCCAGCAGCAGACAGGGGTTCAATCAGCCCCAGCATTTT. Its translation: CASSRQGFNQPQHF.

The chain employs TRBV6-5 and TRBJ2-3; D is possibly TRBD1 (5 bases). Trimming pared 3 bases from V and 0 bases from J, leaving 10 bases between. Germline CDR1 and CDR2: MNHEY and SVGAGI. The CDR3 totals 15 residues. CDR3 DNA: TGTGCCAGCAGTTATGGTCCAGGGAGCACAGATACGCAGTATTTT. Translation: CASSYGPGSTDTQYF.

The V gene is TRBV4-1, the J gene TRBJ2-7; 8 bases line up with TRBD1. This CDR3 spans 15 amino acids. Germline trimming cut 1 base from V and 3 bases from J; bases unmatched to any gene: 5. Germline CDR1 is MGHRA and CDR2 is YSYEKL. The CDR3 spells CASSQAPGQVYEQYF. CDR3 sequence (DNA): TGCGCCAGCAGCCAAGCCCCGGGACAGGTCTACGAGCAGTACTTC.

The chain is built from TRBV6-1 and TRBJ2-3, with TRBD2 matching 11 bases. CDR3 size: 16 residues. Per germline, CDR1 MNHNS and CDR2 SASEGT. After removal of 1 base from V and 0 bases from J, the junction contained 0 bases not matched to a gene. The CDR3 coding sequence is TGTGCCAGCAGTGAAGGACTAGCGGGGAGCACAGATACGCAGTATTTT. Amino acids: CASSEGLAGSTDTQYF.

The chain has TRBV7-6 and TRBJ2-1, with TRBD2 matching 8 bases. The CDR3 runs 15 residues. V shed 5 bases and J 2 bases; nucleotides not matched to a gene: 5. The germline gives CDR1 SGHVS, CDR2 FNYEAQ. This CDR3 is CASSVSGGTYNEQFF. The CDR3 DNA reads TGTGCCAGCAGCGTGAGCGGGGGAACCTACAATGAGCAGTTCTTC. The complete variable domain, with remaining parts taken from reference TRBV7-6 and TRBJ2-1, reads GAGVSQSPRYKVTKRGQDVALRCDPISGHVSLYWYRQALGQGPEFLTYFNYEAQQDKSGLPNDRFSAERPEGSISTLTIQRTEQRDSAMYRCASSVSGGTYNEQFFGPGTRLTVL.

The chain recombines TRBV11-2 with TRBJ2-5; 8 nucleotides match TRBD2. This CDR3 is built from 16 residues. The germline CDR1 and CDR2 sequences are SGHAT and FQNNGV. V lost 1 base and J lost 5; bases outside the gene matches: 9. The DNA of the CDR3 is TGTGCCAGCAGCTTAGGGACATCGACTAGCGCCGAGACCCAGTACTTC. Residues: CASSLGTSTSAETQYF.